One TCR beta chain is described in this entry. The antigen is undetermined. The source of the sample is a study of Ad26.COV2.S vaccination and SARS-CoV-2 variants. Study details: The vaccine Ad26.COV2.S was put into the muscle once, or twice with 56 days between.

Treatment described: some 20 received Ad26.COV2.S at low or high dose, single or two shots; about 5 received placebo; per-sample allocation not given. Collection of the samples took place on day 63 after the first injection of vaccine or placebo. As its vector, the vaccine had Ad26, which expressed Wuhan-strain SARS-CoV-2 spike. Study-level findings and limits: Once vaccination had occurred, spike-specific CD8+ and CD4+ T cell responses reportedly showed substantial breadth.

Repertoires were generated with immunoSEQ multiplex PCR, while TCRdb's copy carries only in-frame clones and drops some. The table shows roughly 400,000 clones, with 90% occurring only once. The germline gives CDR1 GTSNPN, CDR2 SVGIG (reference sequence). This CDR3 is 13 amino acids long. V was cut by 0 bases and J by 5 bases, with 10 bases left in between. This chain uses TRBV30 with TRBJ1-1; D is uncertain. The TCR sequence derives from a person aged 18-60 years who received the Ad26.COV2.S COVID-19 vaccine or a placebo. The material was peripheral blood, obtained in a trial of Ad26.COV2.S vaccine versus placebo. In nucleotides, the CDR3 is TGTGCCTGGAGTGTAACTCGAGGGACTGAAGCTTTCTTT. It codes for CAWSVTRGTEAFF.